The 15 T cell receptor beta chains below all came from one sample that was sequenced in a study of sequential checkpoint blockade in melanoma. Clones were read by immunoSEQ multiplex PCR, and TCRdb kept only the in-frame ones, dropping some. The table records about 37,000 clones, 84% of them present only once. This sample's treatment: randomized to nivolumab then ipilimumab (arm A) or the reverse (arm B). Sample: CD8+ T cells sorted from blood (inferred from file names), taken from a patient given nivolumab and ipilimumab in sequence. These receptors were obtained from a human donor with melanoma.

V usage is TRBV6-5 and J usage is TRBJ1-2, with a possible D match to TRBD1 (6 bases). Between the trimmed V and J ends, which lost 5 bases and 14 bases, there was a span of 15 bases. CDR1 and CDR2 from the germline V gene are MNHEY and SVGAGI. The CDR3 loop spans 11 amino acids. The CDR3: CASSARGKGTF. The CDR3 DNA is TGTGCCAGCAGTGCCAGGGGAAAGGGAACCTTC.

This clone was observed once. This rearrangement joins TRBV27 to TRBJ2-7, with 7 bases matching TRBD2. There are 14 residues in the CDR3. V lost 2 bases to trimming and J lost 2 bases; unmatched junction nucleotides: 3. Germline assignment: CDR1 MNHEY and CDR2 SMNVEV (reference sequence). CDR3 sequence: CASSLRGRAYEQYF. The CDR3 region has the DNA TGTGCCAGCAGTTTACGGGGGAGGGCCTACGAGCAGTACTTC.

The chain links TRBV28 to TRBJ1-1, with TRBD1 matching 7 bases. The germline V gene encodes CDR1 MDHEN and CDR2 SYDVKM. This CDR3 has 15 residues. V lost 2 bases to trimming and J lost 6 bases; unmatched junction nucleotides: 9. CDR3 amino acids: CASSLMAGGLPEAFF. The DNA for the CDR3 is TGTGCCAGCAGTTTAATGGCAGGGGGATTGCCTGAAGCTTTCTTT.

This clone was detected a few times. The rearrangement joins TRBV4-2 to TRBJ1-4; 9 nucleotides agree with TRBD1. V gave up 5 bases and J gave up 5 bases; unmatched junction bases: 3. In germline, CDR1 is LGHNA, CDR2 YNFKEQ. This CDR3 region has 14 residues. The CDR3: CASSYGTGNEKLFF. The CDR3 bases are TGTGCCAGCAGCTACGGGACAGGGAATGAAAAACTGTTTTTT.

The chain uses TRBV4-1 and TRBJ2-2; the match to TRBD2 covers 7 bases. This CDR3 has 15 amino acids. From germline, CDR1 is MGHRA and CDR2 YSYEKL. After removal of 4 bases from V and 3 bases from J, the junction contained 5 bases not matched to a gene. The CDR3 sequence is CASSLGEGHTGELFF. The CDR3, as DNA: TGCGCCAGCAGCCTCGGGGAGGGCCACACCGGGGAGCTGTTTTTT.

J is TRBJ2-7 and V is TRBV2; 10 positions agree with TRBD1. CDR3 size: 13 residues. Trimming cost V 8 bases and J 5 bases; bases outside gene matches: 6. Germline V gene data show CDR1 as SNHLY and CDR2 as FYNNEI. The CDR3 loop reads CASGETGGHEQYF. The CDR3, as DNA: TGTGCCAGCGGAGAGACAGGGGGCCACGAGCAGTACTTC.

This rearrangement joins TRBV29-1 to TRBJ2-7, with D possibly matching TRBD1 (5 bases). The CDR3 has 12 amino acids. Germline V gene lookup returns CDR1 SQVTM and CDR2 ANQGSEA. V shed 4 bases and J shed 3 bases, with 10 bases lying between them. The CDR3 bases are TGCAGCGTTGTGTCAGGGCACTACGAGCAGTACTTC. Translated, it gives CSVVSGHYEQYF.

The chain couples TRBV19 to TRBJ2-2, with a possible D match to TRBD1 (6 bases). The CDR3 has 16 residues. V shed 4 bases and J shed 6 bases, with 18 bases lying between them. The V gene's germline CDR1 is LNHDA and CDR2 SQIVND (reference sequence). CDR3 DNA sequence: TGTGCCAGTAGTAGAGGGGGTAGGGCAGGGGCCGGGGAGCTGTTTTTT. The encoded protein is CASSRGGRAGAGELFF. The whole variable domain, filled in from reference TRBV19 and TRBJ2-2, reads DGGITQSPKYLFRKEGQNVTLSCEQNLNHDAMYWYRQDPGQGLRLIYYSQIVNDFQKGDIAEGYSVSREKKESFPLTVTSAQKNPTAFYLCASSRGGRAGAGELFFGEGSRLTVL.

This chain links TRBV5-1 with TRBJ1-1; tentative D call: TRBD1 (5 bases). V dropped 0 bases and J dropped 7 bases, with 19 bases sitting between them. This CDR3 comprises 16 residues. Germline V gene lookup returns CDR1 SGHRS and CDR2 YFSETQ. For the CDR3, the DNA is TGCGCCAGCAGCTTGGAGGGCGTGGTGACAGACCATGAAGCTTTCTTT. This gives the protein CASSLEGVVTDHEAFF.

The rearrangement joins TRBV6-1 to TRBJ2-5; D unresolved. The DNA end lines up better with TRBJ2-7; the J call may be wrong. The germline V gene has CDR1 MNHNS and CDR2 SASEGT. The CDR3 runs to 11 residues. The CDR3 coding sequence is TGTGCCAGCAGTGATTTCTACGAGCAGTACTTC. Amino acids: CASSDFYEQYF.

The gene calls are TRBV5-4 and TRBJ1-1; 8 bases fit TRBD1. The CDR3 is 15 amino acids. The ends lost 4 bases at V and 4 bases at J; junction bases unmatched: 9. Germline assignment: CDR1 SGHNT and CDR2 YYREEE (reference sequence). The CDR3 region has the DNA TGTGCCAGCAGCCCACCTGACAGGGGAGGCACTGAAGCTTTCTTT. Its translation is CASSPPDRGGTEAFF.

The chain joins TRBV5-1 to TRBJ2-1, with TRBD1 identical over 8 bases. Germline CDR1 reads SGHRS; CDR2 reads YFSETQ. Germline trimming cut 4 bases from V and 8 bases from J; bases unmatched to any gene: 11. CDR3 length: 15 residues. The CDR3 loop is CASSGGTGLQYEQFF. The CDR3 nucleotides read TGCGCCAGCAGCGGCGGGACAGGCCTACAGTATGAGCAGTTCTTC.

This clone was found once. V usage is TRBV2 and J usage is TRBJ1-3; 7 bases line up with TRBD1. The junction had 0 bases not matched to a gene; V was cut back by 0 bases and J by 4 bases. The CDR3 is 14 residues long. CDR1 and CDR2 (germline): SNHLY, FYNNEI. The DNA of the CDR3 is TGTGCCAGCAGTGAAGCGACAGGGGGAAACACCATATATTTT. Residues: CASSEATGGNTIYF.

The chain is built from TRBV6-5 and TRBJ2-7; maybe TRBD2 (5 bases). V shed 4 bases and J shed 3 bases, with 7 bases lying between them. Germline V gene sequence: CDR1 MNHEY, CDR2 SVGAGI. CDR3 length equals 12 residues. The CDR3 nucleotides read TGTGCCAGCAGTTCCGAGGGCTACGAGCAGTACTTC. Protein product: CASSSEGYEQYF.

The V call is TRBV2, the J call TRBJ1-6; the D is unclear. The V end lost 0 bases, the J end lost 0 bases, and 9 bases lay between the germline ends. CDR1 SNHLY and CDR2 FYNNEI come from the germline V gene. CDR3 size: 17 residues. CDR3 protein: CASSEALGDSYNSPLHF. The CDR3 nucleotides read TGTGCCAGCAGTGAAGCGCTTGGAGACTCCTATAATTCACCCCTCCACTTT.